This is a list of T cell receptor beta chains from one sample in a study of response to subunit inactivated influenza vaccine. TCRdb re-called the RT-PCR reads through MiXCR, storing one row per CDR3 protein. The repertoire has some 540,000 distinct CDR3 sequences, around 25% of them found once; the top ten carry 2.5% to 3%. The data also belong to a second study, concerning T cells expressing NK-cell markers.

This specimen was CD4+ T cells sorted from PBMCs, taken 12 days after vaccination. These receptors came from a man aged 50 to 59 who received an inactivated influenza vaccine. Both conserved end residues are part of each CDR3. A D gene is named only where the DNA matches it firmly. Clone size, where shown, is once, few, many, or a class for clones that have expanded.

v_gene	d_gene	abundance	len	j_gene	CDR3nt	CDR3aa
TRBV30	.	.	15	TRBJ2-5	TGTGCCTGGAGTGAGGGCAGGCGACCATCAGGGGCCCAGTACTTC	CAWSEGRRPSGAQYF
TRBV11-2	TRBD2	.	15	TRBJ2-7	TGTGCCAGCAGCTTACCTTCGCGGGGGGGCTACGAGCAGTACTTC	CASSLPSRGGYEQYF
TRBV3-1	TRBD1	few	14	TRBJ2-5	TGTGCCAGCAGCGAAGGGACAGGGGACGTGACCCAGTACTTC	CASSEGTGDVTQYF
TRBV23-1	.	once	16	TRBJ1-5	TGCGCCAGCAGGGATCGGGGAACGAGGAGCAATCAGCCCCAGCATTTT	CASRDRGTRSNQPQHF
TRBV4-3	.	few	15	TRBJ1-3	TGCGCCAGCAGCCAAGACAGGTGGTCTGGAAACACCATATATTTT	CASSQDRWSGNTIYF
TRBV3-1	TRBD1	.	14	TRBJ1-1	TGTGCCAGCAGCCAAAGACGGACAGGGTCTGAAGCTTTCTTT	CASSQRRTGSEAFF
TRBV11-2	.	.	16	TRBJ2-3	TGTGCCAGCAGTCCGCGCCCTAGCGATGGCACAGATACGCAGTATTTT	CASSPRPSDGTDTQYF
TRBV9	TRBD2	.	16	TRBJ2-3	TGTGCCAGCAGCCGTATAAGCGGGAGGGCCACAGATACGCAGTATTTT	CASSRISGRATDTQYF
TRBV18	.	.	14	TRBJ2-7	TGTGCCAGCTCACCCGGGGCTAGCAGCGACGAGCAGTACTTC	CASSPGASSDEQYF
TRBV7-9	.	few	14	TRBJ1-4	TGTGCCAGCAGCATAACAGGGTCGCGCGAAAAACTGTTTTTT	CASSITGSREKLFF
TRBV7-6	.	many	12	TRBJ2-2	TGTGCCAGCAGAGCAACGGGCGGGGAGCTGTTTTTT	CASRATGGELFF
TRBV7-2	.	.	14	TRBJ2-7	TGTGCCAGCAGCTTAGAGGGACTTCGAGGGGAGCAGTACTTC	CASSLEGLRGEQYF
TRBV5-1	.	few	13	TRBJ2-6	TGCGCCAGCAGGGTCACCGGGGCCAACGTCCTGACTTTC	CASRVTGANVLTF
TRBV5-1	.	few	14	TRBJ1-1	TGCGCCAGCAGCTTGGTGGACGGAGGGACTGAAGCTTTCTTT	CASSLVDGGTEAFF
TRBV5-1	.	.	14	TRBJ2-5	TGCGCCAGCAGCTTGGTGGCAGTAGATGGGACCCAGTACTTC	CASSLVAVDGTQYF
TRBV11-2	TRBD1	.	14	TRBJ1-1	TGTGCCAGCAGCGGGGACAGGGTAAACACTGAAGCTTTCTTT	CASSGDRVNTEAFF
TRBV4-1	TRBD1	.	14	TRBJ2-3	TGCGCCAGCACACAGGGGGTTGAGGCAGATACGCAGTATTTT	CASTQGVEADTQYF
TRBV12-3/TRBV12-4	.	few	14	TRBJ2-3	TGTGCCAGCAGTTTATATCAGGGCACAGATACGCAGTATTTT	CASSLYQGTDTQYF
TRBV7-2	.	.	15	TRBJ2-1	TGTGCCAGCAGGGCAGGGGTAGGGTCCTACAATGAGCAGTTCTTC	CASRAGVGSYNEQFF
TRBV6-2/TRBV6-3	.	.	12	TRBJ2-3	TGTGCCAGCAGTTACTCGCGTAATACGCAGTATTTT	CASSYSRNTQYF
TRBV6-1	.	.	14	TRBJ2-7	TGTGCCAGCAGTGCCGCAGGGAATTCCTACGAGCAGTACTTC	CASSAAGNSYEQYF
TRBV5-1	.	many	14	TRBJ2-7	TGCGCCAGCAGCTCAAACAGGGAGGCCTACGAGCAGTACTTC	CASSSNREAYEQYF
TRBV6-1	TRBD2	.	15	TRBJ2-1	TGTGCCAGCAGACCGGGACTAGCGGGATTAGGTGAGCAGTTCTTC	CASRPGLAGLGEQFF
TRBV7-2	TRBD2	many	16	TRBJ2-1	TGTGCCAGCGGGCAGGGTGTAGCGGGAACCCGGAATGAGCAGTTCTTC	CASGQGVAGTRNEQFF
TRBV11-2	.	many	16	TRBJ1-1	TGTGCCAGCAGCTTAGGGTGGCTAGTTTCGGACACTGAAGCTTTCTTT	CASSLGWLVSDTEAFF
TRBV7-2	TRBD1	.	15	TRBJ2-7	TGTGCCAGCAGCTTAGAGGGCAGGGGGTTGAGGGAGCAGTACTTC	CASSLEGRGLREQYF
TRBV6-5	.	few	14	TRBJ2-5	TGTGCCAGCAGTTCCGGGATCCTACAAGAGACCCAGTACTTC	CASSSGILQETQYF
TRBV6-5	TRBD1	once	16	TRBJ2-7	TGTGCCAGCAGTTACACGCCGGGACAGACGTCCTACGAGCAGTACTTC	CASSYTPGQTSYEQYF
TRBV5-1	.	.	14	TRBJ1-3	TGCGCCAGCAGCTTACAGGGAGGAGGAAACACCATATATTTT	CASSLQGGGNTIYF
TRBV20-1	TRBD2	.	14	TRBJ2-7	TGCAGTGCTAGAGTGGTTAGCGGGGTCTACGAGCAGTACTTC	CSARVVSGVYEQYF
TRBV7-2	.	.	14	TRBJ1-6	TGTGCCAGCAGCTTAGTGGGGGGGAATTCACCCCTCCACTTT	CASSLVGGNSPLHF
TRBV4-3	.	few	15	TRBJ1-3	TGCGCCAGCAGCCAAGAGGTCGGCAGCCGAAACACCATATATTTT	CASSQEVGSRNTIYF
TRBV7-2	.	many	15	TRBJ2-7	TGTGCCAGCAGCTTAGTCGACAGCGGTACCTACGAGCAGTACTTC	CASSLVDSGTYEQYF
TRBV2	.	.	13	TRBJ1-1	TGTGCCAGCAGAGTGGAGGGTGGTACTGAAGCTTTCTTT	CASRVEGGTEAFF
TRBV20-1	.	.	12	TRBJ1-1	TGCAGTGCTAGAGACCCGAGCGCTGAAGCTTTCTTT	CSARDPSAEAFF
TRBV7-9	TRBD2	few	15	TRBJ2-1	TGTGCCAGCAGCCCGCGACTAGCGGGAGACGGTGAGCAGTTCTTC	CASSPRLAGDGEQFF
TRBV4-2	.	few	16	TRBJ2-2	TGTGCCAGCAGGCAAAGGGGTATGTGGGACACCGGGGAGCTGTTTTTT	CASRQRGMWDTGELFF